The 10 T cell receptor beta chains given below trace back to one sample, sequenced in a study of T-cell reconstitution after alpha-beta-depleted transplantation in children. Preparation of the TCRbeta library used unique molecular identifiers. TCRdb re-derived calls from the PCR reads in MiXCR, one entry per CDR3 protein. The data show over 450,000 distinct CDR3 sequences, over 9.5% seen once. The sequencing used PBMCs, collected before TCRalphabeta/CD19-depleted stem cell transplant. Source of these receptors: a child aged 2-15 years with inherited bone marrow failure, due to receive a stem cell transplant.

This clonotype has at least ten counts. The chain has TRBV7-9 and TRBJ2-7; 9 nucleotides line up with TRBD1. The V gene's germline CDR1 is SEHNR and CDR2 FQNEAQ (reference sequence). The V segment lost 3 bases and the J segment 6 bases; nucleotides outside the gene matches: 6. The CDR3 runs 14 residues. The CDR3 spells CASSFGQGRGEQYF. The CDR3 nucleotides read TGTGCCAGCAGCTTTGGACAGGGGAGGGGCGAGCAGTACTTC.

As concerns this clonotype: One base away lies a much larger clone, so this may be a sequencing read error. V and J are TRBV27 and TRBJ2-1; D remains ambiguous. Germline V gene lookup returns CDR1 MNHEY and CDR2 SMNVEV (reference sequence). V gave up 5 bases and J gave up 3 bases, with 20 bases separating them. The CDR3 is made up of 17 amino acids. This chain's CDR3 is CASSTSMGPVFYNEQFF. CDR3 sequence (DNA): TGTGCCAGCAGTACCAGCATGGGCCCGGTTTTCTACAATGAGCAGTTCTTC.

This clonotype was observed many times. CDR3 residues: CASSPSGGNSPLHF. The CDR3 DNA is TGTGCCAGCAGTCCCTCCGGGGGAAATTCACCCCTCCACTTT. J is TRBJ1-6 and V is TRBV27, with a tentative D call TRBD1 (5 bases). V lost 5 bases and J lost 7, with 12 bases in between. The CDR3 length is 14 residues. CDR1 is MNHEY and CDR2 is SMNVEV in the germline V gene (reference sequence).

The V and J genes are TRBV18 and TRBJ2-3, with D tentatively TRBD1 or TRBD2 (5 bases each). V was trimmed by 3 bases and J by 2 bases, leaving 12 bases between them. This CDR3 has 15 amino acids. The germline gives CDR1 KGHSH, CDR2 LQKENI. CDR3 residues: CASSPQGAFTDTQYF. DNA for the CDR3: TGTGCCAGCTCACCCCAGGGAGCCTTCACAGATACGCAGTATTTT.

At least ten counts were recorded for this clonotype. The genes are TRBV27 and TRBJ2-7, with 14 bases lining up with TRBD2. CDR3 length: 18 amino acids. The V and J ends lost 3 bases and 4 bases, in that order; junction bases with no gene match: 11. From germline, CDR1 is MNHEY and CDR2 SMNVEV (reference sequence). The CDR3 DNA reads TGTGCCAGCAGTTTCTCCCACAGGGGACTAGCGGGAGTTTACGAGCAGTACTTC. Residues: CASSFSHRGLAGVYEQYF.

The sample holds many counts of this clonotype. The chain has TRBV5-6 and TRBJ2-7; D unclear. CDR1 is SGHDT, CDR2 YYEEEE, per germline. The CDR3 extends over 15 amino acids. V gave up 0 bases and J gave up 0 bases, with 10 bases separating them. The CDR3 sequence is CASSLAVESSYEQYF. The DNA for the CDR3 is TGTGCCAGCAGCTTGGCGGTAGAAAGCTCCTACGAGCAGTACTTC.

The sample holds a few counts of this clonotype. CDR3 region: CSAKGGTGRIINQPQHF. CDR3 DNA sequence: TGCAGTGCTAAGGGGGGGACAGGGCGAATCATCAATCAGCCCCAGCATTTT. J is TRBJ1-5 and V is TRBV20-1; 9 nucleotides agree with TRBD1. The V gene's germline CDR1 is DFQATT and CDR2 SNEGSKA (reference sequence). The ends lost 4 bases at V and 3 bases at J; junction bases unmatched: 13. CDR3 length: 17 residues.

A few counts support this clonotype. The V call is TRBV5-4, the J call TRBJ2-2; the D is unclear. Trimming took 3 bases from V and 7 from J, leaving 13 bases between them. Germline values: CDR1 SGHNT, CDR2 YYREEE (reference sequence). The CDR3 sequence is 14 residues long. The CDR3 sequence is CASSSTIFGGELFF. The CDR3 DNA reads TGTGCCAGCAGCTCCACGATTTTCGGCGGGGAGCTGTTTTTT. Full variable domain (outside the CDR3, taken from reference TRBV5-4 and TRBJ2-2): ETGVTQSPTHLIKTRGQQVTLRCSSQSGHNTVSWYQQALGQGPQFIFQYYREEENGRGNFPPRFSGLQFPNYSSELNVNALELDDSALYLCASSSTIFGGELFFGEGSRLTVL.

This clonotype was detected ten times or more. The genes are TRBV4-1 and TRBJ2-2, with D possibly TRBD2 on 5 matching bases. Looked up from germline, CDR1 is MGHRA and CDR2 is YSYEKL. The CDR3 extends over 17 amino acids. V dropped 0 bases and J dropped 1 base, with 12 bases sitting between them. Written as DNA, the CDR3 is TGCGCCAGCAGCCAAGAGCGGCGGGTAAAGAACACCGGGGAGCTGTTTTTT. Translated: CASSQERRVKNTGELFF.

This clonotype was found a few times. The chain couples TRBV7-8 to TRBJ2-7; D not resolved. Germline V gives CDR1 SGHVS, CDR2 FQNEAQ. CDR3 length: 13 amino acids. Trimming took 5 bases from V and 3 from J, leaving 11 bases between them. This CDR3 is CASSLGMGYEQYF. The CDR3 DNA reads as TGTGCCAGCAGCCTGGGAATGGGCTACGAGCAGTACTTC.